Listed below are T cell receptor beta chains from one sample, sequenced in a study of glioma-infiltrating T cells. TCRdb analysed the multiplex PCR reads with MiXCR anew, one entry per CDR3 protein. The sample includes roughly 40,000 distinct CDR3 sequences, under 25% of them seen just once. The specimen sequenced was glioma tissue, nonneoplastic brain tissue, or PBMCs (not recorded which). The source of these receptors is a human donor with low-grade glioma or glioblastoma, undergoing nonglioma brain surgery, or in good health (not recorded which). Each CDR3 is given with its conserved first and last residue. A D gene is named only where the DNA matches it firmly. Expanded clones are given a class, and other clones once, few, many or no size at all.

V gene	clone size	D gene	J gene	CDR3 DNA	CDR3 protein
TRBV28	-	-	TRBJ2-7	TGTGCCAGCAGTTTCGGGATCTACGAGCAGTACTTC	CASSFGIYEQYF
TRBV24-1	many	-	TRBJ1-5	TGTGCCACCAGTGACAACAGGGAAACTAGCAATCAGCCCCAGCATTTT	CATSDNRETSNQPQHF
TRBV4-1	many	-	TRBJ1-5	TGCGCCAGCAGCCCCCGCCAGATTTATAGCAATCAGCCCCAGCATTTT	CASSPRQIYSNQPQHF
TRBV28	many	-	TRBJ2-7	TGTGCCAGCAGACCCGGGATTTCCTACGAGCAGTACTTC	CASRPGISYEQYF
TRBV7-2	many	TRBD1	TRBJ1-2	TGTGCCAGCAGTTTACAGGGGCCTCGAGGCTACACCTTC	CASSLQGPRGYTF
TRBV4-1	many	-	TRBJ2-7	TGCGCCAGCAGCCAAACAGGTACACTCTCCTACGAGCAGTACTTC	CASSQTGTLSYEQYF
TRBV7-9	-	TRBD1	TRBJ2-3	TGTGCCAGCAGCTCGCATCCCGGGACAGTTCTCACAGATACGCAGTATTTT	CASSSHPGTVLTDTQYF
TRBV4-1	many	TRBD2	TRBJ2-7	TGCGCCAGCAGCCACCTAGCGGGACACCCCTCCGAGCAGTACTTC	CASSHLAGHPSEQYF
TRBV19	many	-	TRBJ1-2	TGTGCCAGTAGTATCCCAGGGAAGTCTGCTCGCGGCTATGGCTACACCTTC	CASSIPGKSARGYGYTF
TRBV5-1	many	-	TRBJ2-3	TGCGCCAGCAGCTCTTGGGGTTCTAGCACAGATACGCAGTATTTT	CASSSWGSSTDTQYF
TRBV11-2	many	-	TRBJ2-5	TGTGCCAGCAGCTTACAGGAGCTCCAAGAGACCCAGTACTTC	CASSLQELQETQYF
TRBV15	many	-	TRBJ2-1	TGTGCCACCAGCAGCCAACCGAGGGGGGAGCAGTTCTTC	CATSSQPRGEQFF
TRBV6-1	many	-	TRBJ2-7	TGTGCCAGCAGCCTCTCGTTGGGGATTGTGTACGAGCAGTACTTC	CASSLSLGIVYEQYF
TRBV19	many	-	TRBJ2-1	TGTGCCAGTAGTTCCAGGAGCGATGAGCAGTTCTTC	CASSSRSDEQFF
TRBV28	many	-	TRBJ2-1	TGTGCCAGCGAGAGGGACCCCGGGGATGAGCAGTTCTTC	CASERDPGDEQFF
TRBV20-1	many	-	TRBJ1-2	TGCAGTGCTAGAGACGAGGGGAAAGGCTACACCTTC	CSARDEGKGYTF
TRBV20-1	many	-	TRBJ2-7	TGCAGTGCTAGCAGAAGACTAGACGCCACCTACGAGCAGTACTTC	CSASRRLDATYEQYF
TRBV28	many	-	TRBJ1-1	TGTGCCAGCAGTTTAGGGCCGGACGCTTTCTTT	CASSLGPDAFF
TRBV6-1	many	TRBD1	TRBJ2-2	TGTGCCATCAGACAGGGGGCCCACACCGGGGAGCTGTTTTTT	CAIRQGAHTGELFF
TRBV20-1	many	-	TRBJ1-1	TGCAGTGCTAGAGATCTTCCAGGGGCTAGGAACACTGAAGCTTTCTTT	CSARDLPGARNTEAFF